This TCR beta chain was captured by sequencing in a study of human T cells and chemical hapten exposure. Study-level findings and limits: TCRs above 1 in 1000 frequency did not change with DPC sensitization.

This clonotype was observed a handful of times. The antigen is unknown. As the library was built, unique molecular identifiers were attached to individual cDNA molecules. One entry per CDR3 protein, called by TCRdb with MiXCR from the RACE reads. The data contain some 45,000 distinct CDR3 sequences, under 15% of them seen just once; the ten biggest clones take up about 6%. CDR1 MNHEY and CDR2 SVGEGT come from the germline V gene. Trimming left V 2 bases short and J 5 bases short, with 3 bases between. This CDR3 region has 11 residues. Time point noted: pre-sensitization, week 0. Treatment of the sample: therapeutic diphenylcyclopropenone sensitization with weekly scalp DPC.

This chain joins TRBV6-2 or TRBV6-3 and TRBJ2-5; unclear D gene. The input for sequencing was whole blood, taken in connection with sensitization to the hapten diphenylcyclopropenone (DPC). This TCR was recovered from a woman under 40 with alopecia areata. Some clones in this sample may be carry-over from other donors' samples. The chain's CDR3 is CASSYGETQYF. In nucleotides, the CDR3 is TGTGCCAGCAGTTACGGCGAGACCCAGTACTTC.